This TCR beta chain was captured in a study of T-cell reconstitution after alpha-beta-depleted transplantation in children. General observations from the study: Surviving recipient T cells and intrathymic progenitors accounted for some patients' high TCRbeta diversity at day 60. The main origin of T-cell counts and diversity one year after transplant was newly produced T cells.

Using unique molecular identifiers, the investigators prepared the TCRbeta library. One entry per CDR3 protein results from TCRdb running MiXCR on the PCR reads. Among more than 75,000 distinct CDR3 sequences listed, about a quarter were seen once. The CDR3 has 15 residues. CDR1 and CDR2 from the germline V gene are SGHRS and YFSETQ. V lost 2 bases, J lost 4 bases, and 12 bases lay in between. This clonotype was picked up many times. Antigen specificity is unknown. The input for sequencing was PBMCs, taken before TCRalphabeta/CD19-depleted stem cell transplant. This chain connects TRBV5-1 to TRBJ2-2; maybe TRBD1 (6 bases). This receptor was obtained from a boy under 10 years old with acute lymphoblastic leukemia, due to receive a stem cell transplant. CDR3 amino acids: CASSLSPQGTGELFF. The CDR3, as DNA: TGCGCCAGCAGCTTATCTCCACAGGGCACCGGGGAGCTGTTTTTT. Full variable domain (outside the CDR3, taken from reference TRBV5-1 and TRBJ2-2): KAGVTQTPRYLIKTRGQQVTLSCSPISGHRSVSWYQQTPGQGLQFLFEYFSETQRNKGNFPGRFSGRQFSNSRSEMNVSTLELGDSALYLCASSLSPQGTGELFFGEGSRLTVL.